Below, 21 T cell receptor beta chains from the same sample are listed, as sequenced in a study of identical twins. TCRdb passed the 5' RACE reads through MiXCR, listing each CDR3 protein once. The sample lists around 1.7 million distinct CDR3 sequences, about 31% occurring once. What was sequenced was cord blood. The receptors were gathered from a newborn girl in good health.

This clonotype was counted between two and nine times. V usage is TRBV3-1 and J usage is TRBJ2-7, with TRBD1 as a possible D gene (6 bases). The assigned J gene may be wrong: the sequence end matches TRBJ2-4 better. CDR3 size: 15 residues. Per the germline V gene, CDR1 is LGHDT and CDR2 is YNNKEL (reference sequence). The CDR3 sequence: CASSQVYRDKNIQYF. The CDR3 DNA is TGTGCCAGCAGCCAAGTCTACAGGGACAAAAACATTCAGTACTTC.

This clonotype occurred a few times. The V and J genes are TRBV12-3 or TRBV12-4 and TRBJ1-6; 9 nucleotides agree with TRBD1. The CDR3 contains 14 residues. The ends lost 6 bases at V and 6 bases at J; junction bases unmatched: 3. CDR3 in DNA: TGTGCCAGCAGACGGGACAGGGCTAATTCACCCCTCCACTTT. It codes for CASRRDRANSPLHF.

The rearrangement joins TRBV4-2 to TRBJ2-4, with D possibly being TRBD2 (6 bases). The J call may be in error: the DNA end matches TRBJ2-5 better. Germline lookup yields CDR1 LGHNA and CDR2 YNFKEQ. There are 15 residues in the CDR3. CDR3 amino acids: CASSQESGLVATQYF. CDR3 nucleotide sequence: TGTGCCAGCAGCCAAGAAAGCGGGCTAGTCGCGACCCAGTACTTC.

The table lists this clonotype with a few counts. J is TRBJ2-3 and V is TRBV4-2; 8 nucleotides match TRBD2. Germline V gene data show CDR1 as LGHNA and CDR2 as YNFKEQ. CDR3 size: 16 residues. With 0 bases clipped from V and 5 bases from J, the junction kept 7 bases outside the gene matches. The chain's CDR3 is CASSQDRSGGLDTQYF. The CDR3 bases are TGTGCCAGCAGCCAAGATCGGTCGGGGGGGTTAGATACGCAGTATTTT.

This clonotype was detected a few times. The chain's CDR3 is CASSLWTSAESTDTQYF. The CDR3 DNA is TGTGCCAGCAGCTTATGGACTAGCGCAGAAAGCACAGATACGCAGTATTTT. The V gene is TRBV7-6, the J gene TRBJ2-3; 9 positions match TRBD2. CDR3 length equals 17 residues. Trimming removed 2 bases from V and 0 bases from J; junction bases left unmatched: 6. Germline V gene data show CDR1 as SGHVS and CDR2 as FNYEAQ.

DNA of the CDR3: TGCAGTGCTCCCCGGGAGATAGCGGGAGGGAATGAGCAGTTCTTC. It encodes CSAPREIAGGNEQFF. The chain has TRBV20-1 and TRBJ2-1; TRBD2 agrees at 11 bases. This CDR3 region has 15 residues. V was pared by 5 bases and J by 7 bases, with 10 bases of the junction left unmatched. CDR1 is DFQATT and CDR2 is SNEGSKA in the germline V gene (reference sequence).

Remarks on this clonotype: At one of its ends the junction is not consistent with the germline gene, which may arise from a read error. This rearrangement joins TRBV28 to TRBJ2-1; weak D call: TRBD2 (7 bases). The CDR3 has 14 amino acids. Germline V gives CDR1 MDHEN, CDR2 SYDVKM. DNA of the CDR3: TGTGTCAGCACCCTAAGGGGGGGCCGGTTTGAGCAGTTCTTC. Its protein is CVSTLRGGRFEQFF.

The V call is TRBV2, the J call TRBJ2-7, with D unclear. The CDR3 contains 13 residues. The V gene's germline CDR1 is SNHLY and CDR2 FYNNEI. The ends were cut back, 3 bases at V and 7 bases at J, with 13 bases in the middle. The CDR3 loop is CASSDRASGEQYF. As DNA, the CDR3 is TGTGCCAGCAGTGATCGGGCTTCCGGGGAGCAGTACTTC.

This clonotype has more than one count but fewer than ten. V usage is TRBV20-1 and J usage is TRBJ1-1; maybe TRBD1 (6 bases). The CDR3 loop spans 14 amino acids. V was cut by 3 bases and J by 5 bases, with 16 bases left in between. Germline CDR1 DFQATT, CDR2 SNEGSKA (reference sequence). In DNA, the CDR3 is TGCAGTGCTAGTAGTGAGGGGGGGAGGACTGAAGCTTTCTTT. Residues: CSASSEGGRTEAFF.

This chain links TRBV3-1 with TRBJ2-2, with TRBD2 matching 8 bases. CDR1 and CDR2 (germline): LGHDT, YNNKEL (reference sequence). The CDR3 length is 15 residues. V was clipped by 6 bases and J by 2 bases; unmatched bases: 5. CDR3 residues: CASRIAGQNTGELFF. As DNA, the CDR3 is TGTGCCAGCAGGATAGCGGGGCAAAACACCGGGGAGCTGTTTTTT.

The CDR3 sequence is CASSQSGTAYEQYF. CDR3 DNA sequence: TGTGCCAGCAGCCAATCCGGGACAGCCTACGAGCAGTACTTC. This chain joins TRBV3-1 and TRBJ2-7, with 7 bases lining up with TRBD1. V lost 2 bases, J lost 2 bases, and 3 bases stayed unmatched. The CDR3 is made up of 14 amino acids. Germline V gene lookup returns CDR1 LGHDT and CDR2 YNNKEL (reference sequence).

A few counts support this clonotype. This chain links TRBV20-1 with TRBJ2-7; D is unclear. V lost 3 bases, J lost 2 bases, and 14 bases lay in between. Germline V gene lookup returns CDR1 DFQATT and CDR2 SNEGSKA (reference sequence). The CDR3 is made up of 14 amino acids. The CDR3 sequence is CSASTSGFPYEQYF. The CDR3 DNA sequence: TGCAGTGCTAGCACCTCGGGTTTCCCCTACGAGCAGTACTTC.

The rearrangement links TRBV20-1 to TRBJ2-1; 8 positions match TRBD2. The tail of the sequence fits TRBJ2-7 better, so the J call may be wrong. Per the germline V gene, CDR1 is DFQATT and CDR2 is SNEGSKA (reference sequence). CDR3 length: 15 residues. The CDR3: CSARGPGLAYNEQYF. Written as DNA, the CDR3 is TGCAGTGCTAGAGGACCCGGACTAGCCTACAATGAGCAGTACTTC.

In its sample, this clonotype was seen a few times. The chain links TRBV27 to TRBJ2-3; 12 positions match TRBD2. The CDR3 is made up of 17 amino acids. Trimming at V came to 5 bases and at J to 2 bases, leaving 8 bases not matched to a gene. CDR1 and CDR2 (germline): MNHEY, SMNVEV (reference sequence). CDR3 amino acids: CASSHTRTSGVTDTQYF. DNA of the CDR3: TGTGCCAGCAGTCACACTCGGACTAGCGGGGTCACAGATACGCAGTATTTT.

This clonotype occurred a few times. The V and J genes are TRBV6-1 and TRBJ2-1; 8 bases align to TRBD2. Germline V gene sequence: CDR1 MNHNS, CDR2 SASEGT. The CDR3 loop spans 16 amino acids. The V segment lost 2 bases and the J segment 2 bases; nucleotides outside the gene matches: 5. CDR3 loop: CASSERASGPYNEQFF. CDR3 bases: TGTGCCAGCAGTGAACGGGCTAGCGGGCCCTACAATGAGCAGTTCTTC.

The rearrangement joins TRBV29-1 to TRBJ2-2; TRBD1 matches at 7 bases. Germline CDR1 SQVTM, CDR2 ANQGSEA. After removal of 5 bases from V and 2 bases from J, the junction contained 5 bases not matched to a gene. The CDR3 loop spans 14 amino acids. The CDR3 sequence: CSVRGTDNTGELFF. DNA of the CDR3: TGCAGCGTTAGGGGGACAGACAACACCGGGGAGCTGTTTTTT.

Turning to this clonotype: It may be a read error: a sequence one base away is much more abundant. J is TRBJ2-1 and V is TRBV29-1; 10 positions agree with TRBD2. The CDR3 runs to 17 residues. V shed 3 bases, J shed 3 bases, and the junction held 11 bases outside the gene matches. Germline CDR1 reads SQVTM; CDR2 reads ANQGSEA. This CDR3 reads CSVDQAGGFSGYNEQFF. The CDR3 coding sequence is TGCAGCGTTGATCAAGCGGGGGGGTTCTCTGGCTACAATGAGCAGTTCTTC.

V is TRBV19 and J is TRBJ1-5; D is unresolved. V was cut by 8 bases and J by 3 bases, with 17 bases left in between. Germline lookup yields CDR1 LNHDA and CDR2 SQIVND (reference sequence). The length of the CDR3 is 15 residues. The CDR3, as DNA: TGTGCCAGTGGGTCTCCTTCAGGTCTCAATCAGCCCCAGCATTTT. It yields the protein CASGSPSGLNQPQHF.

The chain recombines TRBV5-1 with TRBJ1-4; 8 nucleotides align to TRBD1. J was trimmed by 8 bases and V by 5 bases; bases with no gene match: 11. This CDR3 is 15 amino acids long. Per the germline V gene, CDR1 is SGHRS and CDR2 is YFSETQ. Here the CDR3 reads CASRRLQGDGEKLFF. The CDR3 bases are TGCGCCAGCAGACGATTACAGGGGGACGGCGAAAAACTGTTTTTT. Full variable domain (outside the CDR3, taken from reference TRBV5-1 and TRBJ1-4): KAGVTQTPRYLIKTRGQQVTLSCSPISGHRSVSWYQQTPGQGLQFLFEYFSETQRNKGNFPGRFSGRQFSNSRSEMNVSTLELGDSALYLCASRRLQGDGEKLFFGSGTQLSVL.

In nucleotides, the CDR3 is TGCAGTGCTAGAGATCTCCCCTACCGGGGGAAAGAGACCCAGTACTTC. Translated: CSARDLPYRGKETQYF. The chain has TRBV20-1 and TRBJ2-5; TRBD2 is a possible D gene (6 bases). The CDR3 sequence is 16 residues long. The ends were cut back, 0 bases at V and 3 bases at J, with 17 bases in the middle. CDR1 is DFQATT, CDR2 SNEGSKA, per germline (reference sequence).

As concerns this clonotype: Given a much more abundant clone one base away, this may be a read error. The V call is TRBV27, the J call TRBJ2-5, with D unresolved. There are 14 residues in the CDR3. Trimming stripped 2 bases from V and 11 bases from J, with 18 bases between. The V gene's germline CDR1 is MNHEY and CDR2 SMNVEV (reference sequence). CDR3 amino acids: CASSLGFIGDEQYF. The CDR3 nucleotides read TGTGCCAGCAGTTTAGGGTTTATTGGCGATGAGCAGTACTTC.